This entry features one TCR beta chain sequence. The antigen is not known. A second PCR of about 6 to 11 cycles used a sample-barcoded 5' primer and a J-beta primer mix. A minimum of 2.5 million CDR3-containing paired-end reads was obtained for each sample. MiXCR was run by TCRdb on the 5' RACE reads, yielding one entry per CDR3 protein. The sample shows about 290,000 distinct CDR3 sequences, 25% to 30% of them seen only once. These data come from a study of blood T cells in healthy people across ages. Study-wide context: About one barcoded beta molecule per two T cells came from capture by template switching. Overall study results and limits: Strong correlation was found linking TCR beta diversity to naive T cell percentage.

Trimming at V came to 6 bases and at J to 2 bases, leaving 10 bases not matched to a gene. This CDR3 region has 16 residues. Germline CDR1 SEHNR, CDR2 FQNEAQ (reference sequence). This sequence joins TRBV7-9 and TRBJ2-7; 10 bases are a match to TRBD2. The specimen was blood. This receptor was identified in a woman in her seventies in good health. CDR3 amino acids: CASRETGLADPYEQYF. In nucleotides, the CDR3 is TGTGCCAGCAGGGAAACCGGACTAGCGGACCCCTACGAGCAGTACTTC.